This T cell receptor (beta chain) was identified during a study of blood T cell repertoires in COVID-19. Study-wide background: Cohort 3 donors were reported recovered after two negative PCRs, clearance, or symptom resolution.

The method was immunoSEQ multiplex PCR; TCRdb's version includes in-frame clones alone and lacks a portion of them. The repertoire holds about 170,000 clones, with around 80% as singletons. This CDR3 comprises 17 residues. Germline V gene sequence: CDR1 SQVTM, CDR2 ANQGSEA. V was pared by 4 bases and J by 2 bases, with 21 bases between. Input material: PBMCs or T cells enriched from blood (not recorded which). The TCR was taken from a woman in her 70s in a cohort exposed to, infected with or recovered from COVID-19 (not recorded which). The V gene is TRBV29-1, the J gene TRBJ2-1, with D tentatively TRBD2 (6 bases). The chain's CDR3 is CSVVPPSGGSTYNEQFF. As DNA, the CDR3 is TGCAGCGTTGTCCCCCCCAGTGGGGGGTCTACCTACAATGAGCAGTTCTTC.